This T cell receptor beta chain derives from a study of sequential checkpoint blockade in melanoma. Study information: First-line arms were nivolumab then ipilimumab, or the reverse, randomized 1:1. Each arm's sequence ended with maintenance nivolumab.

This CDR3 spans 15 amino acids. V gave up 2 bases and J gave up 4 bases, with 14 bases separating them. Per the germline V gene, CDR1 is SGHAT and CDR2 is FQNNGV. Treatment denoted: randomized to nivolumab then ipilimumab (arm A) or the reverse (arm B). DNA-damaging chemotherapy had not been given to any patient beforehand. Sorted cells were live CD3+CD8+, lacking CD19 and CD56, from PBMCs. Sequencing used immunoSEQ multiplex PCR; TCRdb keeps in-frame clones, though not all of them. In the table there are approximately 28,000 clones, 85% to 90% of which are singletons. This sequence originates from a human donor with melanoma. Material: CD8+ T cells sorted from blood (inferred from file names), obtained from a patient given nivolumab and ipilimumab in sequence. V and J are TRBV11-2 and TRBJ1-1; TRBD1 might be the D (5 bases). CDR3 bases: TGTGCCAGCAGCTTAAGGGCAGGGTTGAGCACTGAAGCTTTCTTT. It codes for CASSLRAGLSTEAFF. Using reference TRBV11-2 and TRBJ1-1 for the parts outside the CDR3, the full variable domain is EAGVAQSPRYKIIEKRQSVAFWCNPISGHATLYWYQQILGQGPKLLIQFQNNGVVDDSQLPKDRFSAERLKGVDSTLKIQPAKLEDSAVYLCASSLRAGLSTEAFFGQGTRLTVV.